This T cell receptor beta chain came from a study of Graves' ophthalmopathy and Graves' hyperthyroidism. About the study: No treatment had been given when peripheral blood was collected at initial diagnosis. Findings and limits, study-wide: Sensitivity reached roughly 71% and specificity about 73% when the model predicted ophthalmopathy progression.

The diagnostic workup employed clinical symptoms, serum thyroxine, TRAb, thyroid ultrasound and orbital computed tomography. PBMCs had their origin in fresh peripheral blood (about 10 ml). This clonotype was recorded at least ten times. The antigen remains undetermined. The CDR3 covers 14 residues. The ends were cut back, 1 base at V and 0 bases at J, with 7 bases in the middle. Germline V gives CDR1 SGHAT, CDR2 FQDESV (reference sequence). The TCR beta CDR3 regions underwent amplification from RNA transcripts. HTBI-primed RT-PCR formed the first round, and a multiplex PCR formed the second. From the multiplex PCR reads, TCRdb called clonotypes with MiXCR, one entry per CDR3 protein. The sample shows a few hundred thousand distinct CDR3 sequences, about 17% of them seen only once.

Sequencing used peripheral blood. J is TRBJ2-7 and V is TRBV11-1, with D uncertain. The receptor's source is an adult woman with stable Graves' hyperthyroidism. The CDR3 loop reads CASSLDLYSYEQYF. For the CDR3, the DNA is TGTGCCAGCAGCTTAGACTTATACTCCTACGAGCAGTACTTC.